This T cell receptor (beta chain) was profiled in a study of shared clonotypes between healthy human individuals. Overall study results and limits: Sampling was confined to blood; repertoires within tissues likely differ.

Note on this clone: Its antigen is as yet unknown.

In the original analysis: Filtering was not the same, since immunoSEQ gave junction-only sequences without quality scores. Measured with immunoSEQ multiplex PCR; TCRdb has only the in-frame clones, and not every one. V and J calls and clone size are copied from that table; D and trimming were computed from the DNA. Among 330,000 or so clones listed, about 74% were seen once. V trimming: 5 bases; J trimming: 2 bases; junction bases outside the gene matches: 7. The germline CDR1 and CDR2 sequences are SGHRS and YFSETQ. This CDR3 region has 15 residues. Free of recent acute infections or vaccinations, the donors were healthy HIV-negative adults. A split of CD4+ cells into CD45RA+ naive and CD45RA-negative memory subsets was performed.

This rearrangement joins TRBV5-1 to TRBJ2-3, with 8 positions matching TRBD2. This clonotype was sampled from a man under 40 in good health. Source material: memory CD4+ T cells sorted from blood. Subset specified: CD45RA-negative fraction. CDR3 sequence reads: CASRATGGLTDTQYF. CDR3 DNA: TGCGCCAGCAGGGCGACGGGAGGGCTCACAGATACGCAGTATTTT.